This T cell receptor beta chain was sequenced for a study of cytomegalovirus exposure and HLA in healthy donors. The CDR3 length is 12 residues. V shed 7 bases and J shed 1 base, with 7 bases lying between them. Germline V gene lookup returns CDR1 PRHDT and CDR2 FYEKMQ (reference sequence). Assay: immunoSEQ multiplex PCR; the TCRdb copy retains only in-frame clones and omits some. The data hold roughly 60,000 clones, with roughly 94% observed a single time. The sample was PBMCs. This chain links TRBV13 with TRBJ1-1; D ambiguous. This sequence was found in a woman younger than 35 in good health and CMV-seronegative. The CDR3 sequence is CASIRRNTEAFF. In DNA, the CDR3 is TGTGCCAGCATTAGGAGGAACACTGAAGCTTTCTTT.